The 29 T cell receptor beta chains given below trace back to one sample, sequenced in a study of cytomegalovirus exposure and HLA in healthy donors. The PCR was carried out with 60 Vbeta primers and 13 Jbeta primers. Only in-frame clones appear in the TCRdb table, and some are missing; sequencing was by immunoSEQ multiplex PCR. The sample has about 120,000 clones; 78% are singletons. Input material: PBMCs. The receptors come from a man aged 30 to 45 in good health and CMV-seropositive.

The rearrangement joins TRBV7-2 to TRBJ1-2; D is undetermined. The length of the CDR3 is 14 residues. Germline CDR1 SGHTA, CDR2 FQGNSA. The V gene lost 5 bases and the J gene lost 8 bases, with 18 bases spanning the gap. The CDR3 loop reads CASSLLRMTAGYTF. The CDR3, as DNA: TGTGCCAGCAGCCTCCTGCGGATGACGGCGGGCTACACCTTC.

This clone occurred a few times. The chain has TRBV6-1 and TRBJ2-2, with D possibly matching TRBD1 (5 bases). The CDR3 runs to 14 residues. The germline V gene has CDR1 MNHNS and CDR2 SASEGT. Trimming stripped 6 bases from V and 3 bases from J, with 11 bases between. The DNA of the CDR3 is TGTGCCAGCAGCCCCGACAGTTACACCGGGGAGCTGTTTTTT. It specifies CASSPDSYTGELFF.

With respect to this clone: This specimen includes other DNA sequences encoding the same CDR3. This sequence joins TRBV9 and TRBJ2-5, with 8 bases aligning to TRBD2. Unmatched junction bases numbered 6, after V lost 7 bases and J lost 1 base. CDR3 length equals 14 residues. CDR1 SGDLS and CDR2 YYNGEE come from the germline V gene. The DNA for the CDR3 is TGTGCCAGCTCAGGCGGGGGGCTCCAAGAGACCCAGTACTTC. Translated: CASSGGGLQETQYF.

This sequence joins TRBV27 and TRBJ2-2; D remains ambiguous. CDR1 and CDR2 (germline): MNHEY, SMNVEV (reference sequence). The CDR3 spans 14 residues. Trimming removed 5 bases from V and 1 base from J, with 8 bases in between. The CDR3 sequence: CASSPLGNTGELFF. CDR3 in DNA: TGTGCCAGCAGTCCCCTAGGGAACACCGGGGAGCTGTTTTTT.

The rearrangement links TRBV6-5 to TRBJ1-1; maybe TRBD1 (5 bases). V dropped 6 bases and J dropped 5 bases, with 16 bases sitting between them. The CDR3 length is 14 residues. CDR1 MNHEY and CDR2 SVGAGI come from the germline V gene. The CDR3 spells CASSNRRANTEAFF. In DNA form, the CDR3 reads TGTGCCAGCAGCAACCGCAGGGCTAATACTGAAGCTTTCTTT.

The J gene is TRBJ2-3, the V gene TRBV13; 7 bases fit TRBD1. Germline CDR1 is PRHDT and CDR2 is FYEKMQ (reference sequence). The CDR3 is made up of 14 amino acids. V trimming: 5 bases; J trimming: 1 base; junction bases outside the gene matches: 3. CDR3 protein: CASSPGQRTDTQYF. CDR3 nucleotide sequence: TGTGCCAGCAGCCCGGGACAGCGCACAGATACGCAGTATTTT.

This sequence joins TRBV27 and TRBJ2-7; D remains unclear. Germline CDR1 is MNHEY and CDR2 is SMNVEV (reference sequence). The CDR3 is 15 amino acids. V was shortened by 6 bases and J by 1 base, with 16 bases between the two germline ends. The CDR3: CASSSSVRSSYEQYF. The CDR3 nucleotides read TGTGCCAGCAGCTCGTCGGTTCGGAGTTCCTACGAGCAGTACTTC.

The V gene is TRBV25-1, the J gene TRBJ2-3, with D tentatively TRBD2 (5 bases). Germline V gene lookup returns CDR1 MGHDK and CDR2 SYGVNS. The CDR3 is 15 residues long. Trimming removed 2 bases at V and 2 bases at J, with 11 bases between. In nucleotides, the CDR3 is TGTGCCAGCAGTGAACCAGAGCGGAACACAGATACGCAGTATTTT. Its translation: CASSEPERNTDTQYF. Together with reference TRBV25-1 and TRBJ2-3, the CDR3 gives the full variable domain: EADIYQTPRYLVIGTGKKITLECSQTMGHDKMYWYQQDPGMELHLIHYSYGVNSTEKGDLSSESTVSRIRTEHFPLTLESARPSHTSQYLCASSEPERNTDTQYFGPGTRLTVL.

This chain uses TRBV4-1 with TRBJ2-7; 11 nucleotides match TRBD2. The J segment lost 4 bases and the V segment lost 5 bases, leaving 7 bases of the junction unmatched. Germline V gene data show CDR1 as MGHRA and CDR2 as YSYEKL. The CDR3 consists of 15 residues. CDR3 nucleotides: TGCGCCAGCAGCATAGGACTAGCGGGCTCGTACGAGCAGTACTTC. Its protein is CASSIGLAGSYEQYF.

This chain connects TRBV4-1 to TRBJ2-3, with TRBD2 identical over 8 bases. V shed 0 bases, J shed 0 bases, and the junction held 11 bases outside the gene matches. Germline CDR1 reads MGHRA; CDR2 reads YSYEKL. The CDR3 spans 19 residues. CDR3 amino acids: CASSQDSGRASGSTDTQYF. For the CDR3, the DNA is TGCGCCAGCAGCCAAGATTCAGGTCGGGCTAGCGGGAGCACAGATACGCAGTATTTT.

This rearrangement joins TRBV28 to TRBJ1-2, with 12 positions matching TRBD1. CDR1 MDHEN and CDR2 SYDVKM come from the germline V gene. With V trimmed by 3 bases and J by 8 bases, 13 bases remained unmatched. This CDR3 has 17 amino acids. The CDR3 protein is CASSFGSGTGGIQGYTF. In nucleotides, the CDR3 is TGTGCCAGCAGTTTCGGCTCCGGGACAGGGGGCATACAAGGCTACACCTTC.

This sequence joins TRBV27 and TRBJ2-1, with 15 bases that match TRBD2. The germline CDR1 and CDR2 sequences are MNHEY and SMNVEV (reference sequence). The trim removed 5 bases at V and 0 bases at J, leaving 8 bases unmatched. The CDR3 length is 19 residues. CDR3 DNA sequence: TGTGCCAGCAGTCTTCACGGACTAGCGGGAGGGAGCTCCTACAATGAGCAGTTCTTC. Protein: CASSLHGLAGGSSYNEQFF.

The chain recombines TRBV7-6 with TRBJ2-3, with 12 bases aligning to TRBD2. The CDR3 sequence is 16 residues long. Germline-derived CDR1 and CDR2 are SGHVS and FNYEAQ. Losses at the gene ends were 6 bases for V and 2 bases for J; bases not matched to a gene: 6. CDR3 sequence: CASSSGLAGNTDTQYF. The CDR3 coding sequence is TGTGCCAGCAGTTCCGGACTAGCGGGAAACACAGATACGCAGTATTTT.

This clone was picked up a small number of times. The chain links TRBV4-3 to TRBJ2-7; 12 nucleotides line up with TRBD1. This CDR3 is 15 amino acids long. J lost 5 bases, V lost 0 bases, and 2 bases had no gene match. Germline V gene lookup returns CDR1 LGHNA and CDR2 YSLEER. CDR3 DNA: TGCGCCAGCAGCCAAGATGGGACAGGGGGCGACGAGCAGTACTTC. It yields the protein CASSQDGTGGDEQYF.

The rearrangement joins TRBV7-3 to TRBJ2-2; 9 bases are a match to TRBD1. The CDR3 length is 18 residues. V shed 1 base and J 3 bases; nucleotides not matched to a gene: 9. The germline CDR1 and CDR2 sequences are SGHTA and FQGTGA. CDR3 region: CASSLKARDREDTGELFF. The CDR3 region has the DNA TGTGCCAGCAGCTTAAAGGCCCGGGACAGGGAGGACACCGGGGAGCTGTTTTTT. Looking up the rest from reference TRBV7-3 and TRBJ2-2 gives the full variable domain: GAGVSQTPSNKVTEKGKYVELRCDPISGHTALYWYRQSLGQGPEFLIYFQGTGAADDSGLPNDRFFAVRPEGSVSTLKIQRTERGDSAVYLCASSLKARDREDTGELFFGEGSRLTVL.

J is TRBJ2-1 and V is TRBV9; D uncertain. This CDR3 is built from 14 residues. Trimming pared 3 bases from V and 1 base from J, leaving 8 bases between. CDR1 and CDR2 (germline): SGDLS, YYNGEE. CDR3: CASSAGWSYNEQFF. CDR3 coding DNA: TGTGCCAGCAGCGCAGGATGGTCCTACAATGAGCAGTTCTTC.

The rearrangement uses TRBV7-3 and TRBJ2-1; no clear D. Deletions cut 2 bases from V and 3 bases from J, with 20 bases between. This CDR3 is built from 18 residues. Germline V lookup: CDR1 SGHTA, CDR2 FQGTGA. This CDR3 is CASSLAPISRVYYNEQFF. CDR3 sequence (DNA): TGTGCCAGCAGCTTAGCCCCGATTAGCAGAGTTTACTACAATGAGCAGTTCTTC. Full variable domain (rest looked up from reference TRBV7-3 and TRBJ2-1): GAGVSQTPSNKVTEKGKYVELRCDPISGHTALYWYRQSLGQGPEFLIYFQGTGAADDSGLPNDRFFAVRPEGSVSTLKIQRTERGDSAVYLCASSLAPISRVYYNEQFFGPGTRLTVL.

The genes are TRBV7-3 and TRBJ2-6; D might be TRBD2 (5 bases). The CDR3 sequence is 19 residues long. V lost 3 bases and J lost 1, with 19 bases in between. CDR1 is SGHTA, CDR2 FQGTGA, per germline. The CDR3 coding sequence is TGTGCCAGCAGCTTGGCACCCGGGAAAACCAAATCTGGGGCCAACGTCCTGACTTTC. Translating gives CASSLAPGKTKSGANVLTF.

This sequence joins TRBV27 and TRBJ2-3; D perhaps matches TRBD1 (7 bases). Trimming took 2 bases from V and 0 from J, leaving 18 bases between them. The CDR3 spans 18 residues. In germline, CDR1 is MNHEY, CDR2 SMNVEV (reference sequence). For the CDR3, the DNA is TGTGCCAGCAGTTTACGGCCGGGGGACAGACCGAGCACAGATACGCAGTATTTT. Translated: CASSLRPGDRPSTDTQYF.

The J gene is TRBJ2-7, the V gene TRBV9; TRBD2 is a possible D gene (6 bases). V shed 0 bases and J shed 6 bases, with 16 bases lying between them. CDR3 length equals 15 residues. Germline V gives CDR1 SGDLS, CDR2 YYNGEE. CDR3 sequence: CASSVVPGVMGEQYF. The CDR3, as DNA: TGTGCCAGCAGCGTAGTACCGGGGGTAATGGGCGAGCAGTACTTC.

This clone was counted once. This chain connects TRBV7-2 to TRBJ2-1; no definite D call. There are 13 residues in the CDR3. V gave up 1 base and J gave up 8 bases, with 9 bases separating them. CDR1 is SGHTA, CDR2 FQGNSA, per germline. CDR3 bases: TGTGCCAGCAGCTTAGTTCAGCGACATGAGCAGTTCTTC. Translated: CASSLVQRHEQFF.

The V call is TRBV9, the J call TRBJ2-7, with TRBD2 as a possible D gene (5 bases). This CDR3 comprises 15 residues. V lost 0 bases to trimming and J lost 2 bases, with 12 bases between them. CDR1 SGDLS and CDR2 YYNGEE come from the germline V gene. CDR3 region: CASSVGPDGAYEQYF. The CDR3 DNA reads as TGTGCCAGCAGCGTAGGGCCAGACGGGGCCTACGAGCAGTACTTC.

This clone has more than one count but fewer than ten. CDR3 bases: TGTGCCAGTAGTTTCTGGGGGGGTCCTAGCACAGATACGCAGTATTTT. Translated, it gives CASSFWGGPSTDTQYF. The rearrangement joins TRBV19 to TRBJ2-3; 7 bases are shared with TRBD2. The CDR3 extends over 16 amino acids. The V gene end was trimmed by 5 bases and the J gene end by 0 bases; junction bases not matched to a gene: 8. The germline gives CDR1 LNHDA, CDR2 SQIVND (reference sequence). Full variable domain (missing parts from reference TRBV19 and TRBJ2-3): DGGITQSPKYLFRKEGQNVTLSCEQNLNHDAMYWYRQDPGQGLRLIYYSQIVNDFQKGDIAEGYSVSREKKESFPLTVTSAQKNPTAFYLCASSFWGGPSTDTQYFGPGTRLTVL.

The J gene is TRBJ1-2, the V gene TRBV6-5; 7 bases map to TRBD1. The CDR3 extends over 13 amino acids. CDR1 and CDR2 from the germline V gene are MNHEY and SVGAGI. Losses at the gene ends were 6 bases for V and 2 bases for J; bases not matched to a gene: 3. The CDR3 spells CASRTTGNYGYTF. The CDR3 bases are TGTGCCAGCAGAACGACAGGGAACTATGGCTACACCTTC.

This clone appeared once. V usage is TRBV4-2 and J usage is TRBJ2-3; 9 bases are shared with TRBD1. The V gene end was trimmed by 4 bases and the J gene end by 4 bases; junction bases not matched to a gene: 3. From germline, CDR1 is LGHNA and CDR2 YNFKEQ. This CDR3 has 14 amino acids. CDR3 nucleotide sequence: TGTGCCAGCAGCCCAGGGACAGGGCCAGATACGCAGTATTTT. This encodes CASSPGTGPDTQYF.

The DNA for the CDR3 is TGTGCCAGCAGCTTAGGGCTAGTCGGGATCCCCAACACAGATACGCAGTATTTT. Translating it yields CASSLGLVGIPNTDTQYF. The chain recombines TRBV5-4 with TRBJ2-3, with D possibly matching TRBD2 (5 bases). This CDR3 is built from 18 residues. Germline-derived CDR1 and CDR2 are SGHNT and YYREEE (reference sequence). The V and J ends lost 2 bases and 2 bases respectively, with 21 bases between them.

The J gene is TRBJ2-3, the V gene TRBV28, with 9 bases matching TRBD2. The CDR3 is made up of 14 amino acids. The ends lost 7 bases at V and 2 bases at J; junction bases unmatched: 4. Germline V gene lookup returns CDR1 MDHEN and CDR2 SYDVKM. CDR3 DNA: TGTGCCAGCACCTCTAGCGGGGTCACAGATACGCAGTATTTT. As protein: CASTSSGVTDTQYF.

The sample holds many counts of this clone. This chain uses TRBV15 with TRBJ2-3; TRBD1 aligns across 9 bases. V lost 0 bases, J lost 3 bases, and 4 bases stayed unmatched. Germline V gives CDR1 LNHNV, CDR2 YYDKDF (reference sequence). CDR3 length equals 16 residues. The CDR3 region has the DNA TGTGCCACCAGCAGAGATCGCGGGACAGGGACAGATACGCAGTATTTT. The encoded protein is CATSRDRGTGTDTQYF.

This clone appeared a few times. CDR3 bases: TGTGCCAGCAGCGTAGACCCGGGTGAAAAACTGTTTTTT. Translation: CASSVDPGEKLFF. The V gene is TRBV9, the J gene TRBJ1-4; D is unresolved. Germline V gives CDR1 SGDLS, CDR2 YYNGEE. The CDR3 length is 13 residues. The V gene lost 0 bases and the J gene lost 7 bases, with 7 bases spanning the gap.